Each of the 17 T cell receptor beta chains below was sequenced from the same sample in a study of regulatory T cells in long-lasting Graves disease. Sample time point: newly diagnosed GD, antithyroid drugs for less than 3 months. PBMC-derived RNA was used for the TCR library. HTBI primers from iRepertoire and Arm-PCR of CDR3 regions yielded the TCR beta libraries. TCRdb itself ran the multiplex PCR reads through MiXCR, one entry per CDR3 protein. The sample contains about 530,000 distinct CDR3 sequences, roughly 16% of which appear only once. These data are also associated with another study on T cells in Graves' hyperthyroidism and ophthalmopathy.

Source: peripheral blood mononuclear cells (PBMCs), taken at new diagnosis, from a patient treated with antithyroid drugs. These receptors were taken from a woman in her forties or fifties with Graves disease.

This clonotype came up a few times. The chain links TRBV7-3 to TRBJ2-2; weak D call: TRBD1 (5 bases). CDR1 and CDR2 from the germline V gene are SGHTA and FQGTGA. The CDR3 extends over 14 amino acids. Trimming cost V 5 bases and J 6 bases, with 13 bases left between them. The CDR3: CASSRLGAAGELFF. The CDR3 DNA sequence: TGTGCCAGCAGCAGACTTGGGGCTGCCGGGGAGCTGTTTTTT.

This clonotype has a count of ten or more. The chain recombines TRBV5-6 with TRBJ2-3; D is perhaps TRBD2 (5 bases). The germline gives CDR1 SGHDT, CDR2 YYEEEE. V was pared by 4 bases and J by 0 bases, with 12 bases between. This CDR3 has 15 amino acids. CDR3 in amino acids: CASSTGLRSTDTQYF. CDR3 bases: TGTGCCAGCAGCACTGGACTGCGAAGCACAGATACGCAGTATTTT.

About this clonotype itself: A much larger clone lies one base from this, so it may be a read error. This sequence joins TRBV6-9 and TRBJ1-5; D uncertain. The germline V gene has CDR1 MNHGY and CDR2 SVAAGI. This CDR3 has 16 residues. The CDR3: CASSYLPPGDNQPLHF. In nucleotides, the CDR3 is TGTGCCAGCAGTTACCTCCCTCCGGGCGACAATCAGCCCCTGCATTTT.

This rearrangement joins TRBV5-4 to TRBJ1-2, with no clear D. V dropped 0 bases and J dropped 6 bases, with 9 bases sitting between them. CDR1 is SGHNT and CDR2 is YYREEE in the germline V gene (reference sequence). The length of the CDR3 is 13 residues. CDR3 protein: CASSLADGNGYTF. The CDR3 DNA reads TGTGCCAGCAGCTTGGCCGACGGGAATGGCTACACCTTC.

This clonotype was found a few times. The chain joins TRBV10-3 to TRBJ2-1; 11 bases map to TRBD2. The CDR3 loop spans 15 amino acids. Germline V gene data show CDR1 as ENHRY and CDR2 as SYGVKD. Trimming took 5 bases from V and 7 from J; bases not matched to a gene: 7. The chain's CDR3 is CAISLLAGEKNEQFF. For the CDR3, the DNA is TGTGCCATCAGTCTACTAGCGGGGGAGAAAAATGAGCAGTTCTTC.

Notes on this clonotype: This may arise from a read error, as a much more abundant clone is one base away. V usage is TRBV12-3 or TRBV12-4 and J usage is TRBJ1-2, with 9 bases lining up with TRBD1. The CDR3 totals 13 residues. The DNA for the CDR3 is TGTGTCAGCAGCGTGCCGGGACAGGGTGGCTACACCTTC. Its translation is CVSSVPGQGGYTF.

The V gene is TRBV15, the J gene TRBJ2-1; 8 bases map to TRBD2. The CDR3 is 16 amino acids. Germline V gene sequence: CDR1 LNHNV, CDR2 YYDKDF (reference sequence). V shed 2 bases, J shed 5 bases, and the junction held 8 bases outside the gene matches. The CDR3 sequence: CATSRSRGGPDNEQFF. Here the CDR3 DNA reads TGTGCCACCAGCAGATCACGGGGGGGCCCAGACAATGAGCAGTTCTTC.

The CDR3 sequence is CASSLEASGPYGYTF. The DNA for the CDR3 is TGTGCCAGCAGCTTGGAGGCCTCGGGCCCCTATGGCTACACCTTC. J is TRBJ1-2 and V is TRBV11-1; no clear D. CDR3 length: 15 amino acids. Trimming left V 3 bases short and J 4 bases short, with 15 bases between. Germline V lookup: CDR1 SGHAT, CDR2 FQDESV (reference sequence).

The genes are TRBV24-1 and TRBJ2-7; 12 positions agree with TRBD2. The CDR3 totals 16 residues. From germline, CDR1 is KGHDR and CDR2 SFDVKD. Germline trimming cut 5 bases from V and 5 bases from J; bases unmatched to any gene: 9. This chain's CDR3 is CATSARGRTSGDEQYF. The CDR3 DNA sequence: TGTGCCACCAGTGCCCGAGGGCGGACTAGCGGGGACGAGCAGTACTTC.

This clonotype turned up a few times. The chain combines TRBV24-1 with TRBJ2-5, with D hard to call. In germline, CDR1 is KGHDR, CDR2 SFDVKD. This CDR3 spans 12 amino acids. Trimming shortened V by 3 bases and J by 4 bases, and 5 bases separated the two germline ends. This CDR3 reads CATSDPTETQYF. The CDR3 nucleotides are TGTGCCACCAGTGATCCTACAGAGACCCAGTACTTC.

V usage is TRBV18 and J usage is TRBJ2-7; tentatively, D is TRBD2 (6 bases). This CDR3 contains 14 residues. Trimming stripped 5 bases from V and 1 base from J, with 12 bases between. Germline loops: CDR1 KGHSH, CDR2 LQKENI. The CDR3 DNA sequence: TGTGCCAGCTCAGAAGGGACTTCTTCCTACGAGCAGTACTTC. Translating gives CASSEGTSSYEQYF.

This clonotype has a count of ten or more. This chain links TRBV12-5 with TRBJ1-1; 7 bases align to TRBD1. V trimming: 5 bases; J trimming: 11 bases; junction bases outside the gene matches: 5. CDR1 is LGHNT and CDR2 is FRNRAP in the germline V gene. The CDR3 extends over 11 amino acids. Written as DNA, the CDR3 is TGTGCTAGTGGTGCCAAGGACAGGGCTTTCTTT. Its translation: CASGAKDRAFF.

This clonotype was seen at least ten times. V gene TRBV12-3 or TRBV12-4 combines with J gene TRBJ1-5, with 8 bases fitting TRBD1. This CDR3 spans 14 amino acids. V lost 5 bases and J lost 7; bases outside the gene matches: 7. The CDR3 DNA reads TGTGCCAGCAGTGAGACAGGGGCAGGGCAGCCCCAGCATTTT. Protein: CASSETGAGQPQHF.

The V call is TRBV6-1, the J call TRBJ1-1, with D perhaps matching TRBD1 (5 bases). Trimming took 5 bases from V and 6 from J, leaving 19 bases between them. The CDR3 totals 15 residues. Germline V gives CDR1 MNHNS, CDR2 SASEGT. The CDR3 loop is CASSTPGPWSAEAFF. The CDR3 DNA reads as TGTGCCAGCAGTACTCCGGGACCCTGGTCGGCTGAAGCTTTCTTT.

A note on this clonotype: A read error may explain this, as a much larger clone is one base away. The chain employs TRBV7-9 and TRBJ1-6, with TRBD1 matching over 8 bases. Looked up from germline, CDR1 is SEHNR and CDR2 is FQNEAQ (reference sequence). This CDR3 has 15 residues. The trim removed 5 bases at V and 10 bases at J, leaving 10 bases unmatched. The CDR3 nucleotides are TGTGCCAGCAGCCTCGGGACAGGCCTAAAATCACCCCTCCACTTT. It specifies CASSLGTGLKSPLHF.

This clonotype was seen a handful of times. The chain couples TRBV9 to TRBJ2-7; TRBD1 matches at 7 bases. V lost 8 bases, J lost 4 bases, and 15 bases stayed unmatched. There are 15 residues in the CDR3. Germline CDR1 reads SGDLS; CDR2 reads YYNGEE. The CDR3 loop reads CASPLPTGQPYEQYF. DNA for the CDR3: TGTGCCAGTCCGCTTCCAACGGGACAGCCTTACGAGCAGTACTTC. The full variable domain, in which reference TRBV9 and TRBJ2-7 provide the parts outside the CDR3, is DSGVTQTPKHLITATGQRVTLRCSPRSGDLSVYWYQQSLDQGLQFLIQYYNGEERAKGNILERFSAQQFPDLHSELNLSSLELGDSALYFCASPLPTGQPYEQYFGPGTRLTVT.

The chain joins TRBV4-1 to TRBJ1-4, with D uncertain. The CDR3 consists of 15 residues. Trimming took 4 bases from V and 2 from J, leaving 11 bases between them. The germline V gene encodes CDR1 MGHRA and CDR2 YSYEKL. CDR3 sequence (DNA): TGCGCCAGCAGCCGAGCTGCAGATACTAATGAAAAACTGTTTTTT. Encoded protein: CASSRAADTNEKLFF.